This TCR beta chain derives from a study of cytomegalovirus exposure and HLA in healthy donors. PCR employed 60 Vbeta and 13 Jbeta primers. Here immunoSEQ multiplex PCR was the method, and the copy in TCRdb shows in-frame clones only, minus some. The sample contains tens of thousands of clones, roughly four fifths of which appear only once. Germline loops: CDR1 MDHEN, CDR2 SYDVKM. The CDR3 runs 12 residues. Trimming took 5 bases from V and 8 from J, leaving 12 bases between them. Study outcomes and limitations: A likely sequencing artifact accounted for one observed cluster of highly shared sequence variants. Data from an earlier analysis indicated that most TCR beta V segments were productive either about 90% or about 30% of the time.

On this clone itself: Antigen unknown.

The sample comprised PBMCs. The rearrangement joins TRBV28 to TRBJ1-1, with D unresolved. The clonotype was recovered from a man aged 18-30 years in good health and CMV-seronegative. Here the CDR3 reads CASSSLRLEAFF. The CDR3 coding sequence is TGTGCCAGCAGTAGCTTGAGACTGGAAGCTTTCTTT.